These 32 T cell receptor beta chains came from one sample sequenced in a study of cytomegalovirus exposure and HLA in healthy donors. PCR employed 60 Vbeta and 13 Jbeta primers. The repertoire was sequenced with immunoSEQ multiplex PCR; TCRdb's copy has only in-frame clones and lacks some. The table shows roughly 240,000 clones, with about three quarters occurring only once. The source material was PBMCs. The receptors were gathered from a boy aged 5-17 years in good health and CMV-seronegative.

This clone has just a few counts. For the CDR3, the DNA is TGTGCCAGCTCACCACCGGCTAATGAGCAGTTCTTC. This sequence encodes CASSPPANEQFF. The chain has TRBV18 and TRBJ2-1, with D unresolved. The CDR3 consists of 12 residues. Deletions cut 0 bases from V and 7 bases from J, with 4 bases between. Germline CDR1 is KGHSH and CDR2 is LQKENI. Using reference TRBV18 and TRBJ2-1 for the parts outside the CDR3, the full variable domain is NAGVMQNPRHLVRRRGQEARLRCSPMKGHSHVYWYRQLPEEGLKFMVYLQKENIIDESGMPKERFSAEFPKEGPSILRIQQVVRGDSAAYFCASSPPANEQFFGPGTRLTVL.

The chain employs TRBV25-1 and TRBJ2-1, with 7 bases that match TRBD2. J was trimmed by 7 bases and V by 10 bases; bases with no gene match: 10. This CDR3 is built from 13 residues. Germline CDR1 MGHDK, CDR2 SYGVNS. The CDR3 coding sequence is TGTGCCATCTCGAGGTGGGGGGGGAATGAGCAGTTCTTC. It codes for CAISRWGGNEQFF.

The V and J genes are TRBV5-1 and TRBJ2-7; the D is unclear. The V end lost 0 bases, the J end lost 7 bases, and 11 bases lay between the germline ends. Looked up from germline, CDR1 is SGHRS and CDR2 is YFSETQ. This CDR3 comprises 13 residues. This CDR3 reads CASSLVSSREQYF. As DNA, the CDR3 is TGCGCCAGCAGCTTGGTTTCTAGTCGGGAGCAGTACTTC.

The genes are TRBV19 and TRBJ1-1; D is possibly TRBD1 (6 bases). Germline CDR1 and CDR2: LNHDA and SQIVND (reference sequence). The CDR3 runs to 15 residues. V shed 5 bases and J shed 0 bases, with 13 bases lying between them. The CDR3, as DNA: TGTGCCAGTAGTTTACAGGGAAAGATGAACACTGAAGCTTTCTTT. It yields the protein CASSLQGKMNTEAFF.

The chain combines TRBV7-6 with TRBJ1-3, with D uncertain. Germline V gene lookup returns CDR1 SGHVS and CDR2 FNYEAQ. This CDR3 comprises 17 residues. Trimming shortened V by 0 bases and J by 0 bases, and 12 bases separated the two germline ends. DNA of the CDR3: TGTGCCAGCAGCTTAGCACGGGTGGGTCTCTCTGGAAACACCATATATTTT. Translated: CASSLARVGLSGNTIYF.

This chain uses TRBV6-6 with TRBJ1-1; 10 nucleotides align to TRBD1. Germline-derived CDR1 and CDR2 are MNHNY and SVGAGI (reference sequence). V shed 5 bases and J 6 bases; nucleotides not matched to a gene: 6. The CDR3 loop spans 14 amino acids. This chain's CDR3 is CASSHRQGAAEAFF. The CDR3 DNA reads TGTGCCAGCAGTCATCGACAGGGGGCCGCTGAAGCTTTCTTT.

V and J are TRBV30 and TRBJ1-1; no definite D call. Germline V gives CDR1 GTSNPN, CDR2 SVGIG (reference sequence). Deletions cut 3 bases from V and 7 bases from J, with 12 bases between. The CDR3 is 12 residues long. This CDR3 reads CAWSRREGEAFF. Written as DNA, the CDR3 is TGTGCCTGGAGCCGGCGGGAGGGTGAAGCTTTCTTT.

The CDR3 spells CASSVTGGMGEDTQYF. The CDR3 bases are TGTGCCAGCAGCGTTACGGGGGGAATGGGGGAAGATACGCAGTATTTT. The chain couples TRBV9 to TRBJ2-3, with 7 nucleotides matching TRBD2. V lost 2 bases to trimming and J lost 5 bases; unmatched junction nucleotides: 11. The CDR3 covers 16 residues. CDR1 is SGDLS, CDR2 YYNGEE, per germline.

J is TRBJ1-1 and V is TRBV7-9; D uncertain. The V end was cut by 5 bases, the J end by 6 bases, with 19 bases between. Germline CDR1 and CDR2: SEHNR and FQNEAQ (reference sequence). CDR3 length equals 15 residues. CDR3 nucleotide sequence: TGTGCCAGCAGCCGTTCACCGCCTCTGAGGCCTGAAGCTTTCTTT. Protein sequence: CASSRSPPLRPEAFF.

This chain joins TRBV18 and TRBJ2-7; 10 bases line up with TRBD1. The V segment lost 6 bases and the J segment 7 bases; nucleotides outside the gene matches: 6. Germline V gene data show CDR1 as KGHSH and CDR2 as LQKENI. The CDR3 spans 13 residues. The CDR3 DNA reads TGTGCCAGCTCTCCCGGGACAGGGGAGGAGCAGTACTTC. Translating it yields CASSPGTGEEQYF.

V and J are TRBV30 and TRBJ1-2; no clear D gene. The CDR3 has 12 amino acids. Germline lookup yields CDR1 GTSNPN and CDR2 SVGIG (reference sequence). V shed 5 bases and J shed 8 bases, with 15 bases lying between them. The chain's CDR3 is CAWARQSGGYTF. In nucleotides, the CDR3 is TGTGCCTGGGCAAGACAATCAGGCGGCTACACCTTC.

The chain carries TRBV2 and TRBJ1-4, with TRBD1 matching over 8 bases. CDR3 length equals 15 residues. V gave up 6 bases and J gave up 2 bases; unmatched junction bases: 5. Germline V CDR1 and CDR2: SNHLY, FYNNEI. CDR3: CASRTAGGTNEKLFF. CDR3 DNA sequence: TGTGCCAGCAGGACGGCAGGGGGCACTAATGAAAAACTGTTTTTT.

The chain is built from TRBV7-9 and TRBJ1-4; 10 nucleotides align to TRBD1. Germline CDR1 and CDR2: SEHNR and FQNEAQ (reference sequence). V shed 4 bases and J 1 base; nucleotides not matched to a gene: 9. CDR3 length: 18 residues. The chain's CDR3 is CASSSTTGGYGTNEKLFF. The CDR3 DNA sequence: TGTGCCAGCAGCTCAACGACAGGGGGCTACGGAACTAATGAAAAACTGTTTTTT.

This rearrangement joins TRBV7-6 to TRBJ1-5; no firm D call. The V gene lost 3 bases and the J gene lost 5 bases, with 8 bases spanning the gap. The CDR3 contains 13 residues. Germline V gene sequence: CDR1 SGHVS, CDR2 FNYEAQ. The CDR3 is CASSLSGDQPQHF. CDR3 bases: TGTGCCAGCAGCTTGTCGGGTGATCAGCCCCAGCATTTT.

DNA of the CDR3: TGTGCCAGCGCCACCGGATTCGACACCACAACGAATGAGCAGTTCTTC. Amino acids: CASATGFDTTTNEQFF. The chain combines TRBV4-2 with TRBJ2-1; D gene ambiguous. The CDR3 has 16 amino acids. Germline values: CDR1 LGHNA, CDR2 YNFKEQ. With 8 bases removed from V and 7 bases from J, the gap between germline ends came to 24 bases.

This CDR3 is CAGTRGGYGYTF. The CDR3 nucleotides are TGTGCCGGCACAAGGGGAGGCTATGGCTACACCTTC. This rearrangement joins TRBV6-1 to TRBJ1-2; possibly TRBD1 for D (5 bases). The CDR3 consists of 12 residues. Germline CDR1 MNHNS, CDR2 SASEGT. Trimming cost V 11 bases and J 4 bases, with 14 bases left between them.

The CDR3 sequence: CASILTATNEKLFF. The CDR3 nucleotides read TGTGCCAGCATTCTAACTGCAACTAATGAAAAACTGTTTTTT. This chain uses TRBV6-1 with TRBJ1-4; D remains unclear. CDR3 size: 14 residues. Germline assignment: CDR1 MNHNS and CDR2 SASEGT. V lost 7 bases and J lost 0, with 9 bases in between.

The chain employs TRBV27 and TRBJ1-5; D is uncertain. V lost 3 bases, J lost 5 bases, and 8 bases lay in between. CDR1 and CDR2 (germline): MNHEY, SMNVEV (reference sequence). This CDR3 has 13 amino acids. In DNA, the CDR3 is TGTGCCAGCAGTTTCGTCTCCGATCAGCCCCAGCATTTT. Translated, it gives CASSFVSDQPQHF.

V is TRBV7-9 and J is TRBJ1-2, with 9 bases aligning to TRBD1. The CDR3 totals 14 residues. J gave up 12 bases and V 3 bases, and 11 bases lay outside the gene matches. Germline-derived CDR1 and CDR2 are SEHNR and FQNEAQ (reference sequence). This CDR3 is CASSFFTGQGSHTF. In nucleotides, the CDR3 is TGTGCCAGCAGCTTTTTCACGGGACAGGGATCCCACACCTTC.

The chain links TRBV6-5 to TRBJ1-2, with D hard to call. The CDR3 runs to 15 residues. With 2 bases removed from V and 3 bases from J, the gap between germline ends came to 13 bases. Per germline, CDR1 MNHEY and CDR2 SVGAGI. CDR3 sequence: CASSYRAARHYGYTF. CDR3 nucleotides: TGTGCCAGCAGTTACCGAGCGGCTCGGCACTATGGCTACACCTTC.

The rearrangement joins TRBV23-1 to TRBJ1-1, with a weak D call TRBD1 (5 bases). TRBV23-1 is assigned to the ORF class and has an uncertain function. This CDR3 spans 19 amino acids. With 0 bases removed from V and 1 base from J, the gap between germline ends came to 21 bases. The CDR3, as DNA: TGCGCCAGCAGTCAATCCTCGAGGACTATGGGGCAGGGGAACACTGAAGCTTTCTTT. Translation: CASSQSSRTMGQGNTEAFF.

The chain carries TRBV18 and TRBJ1-1; a weak D match, TRBD1 (5 bases). CDR1 and CDR2 (germline): KGHSH, LQKENI. This CDR3 has 15 residues. Between the trimmed V and J ends, which lost 0 bases and 5 bases, there was a span of 13 bases. CDR3 amino acids: CASSPPRGLRTEAFF. The CDR3 DNA is TGTGCCAGCTCACCACCGCGGGGACTGAGGACTGAAGCTTTCTTT.

This sequence joins TRBV10-3 and TRBJ1-1; a possible D gene is TRBD1 (5 bases). The CDR3 extends over 13 amino acids. Germline V gives CDR1 ENHRY, CDR2 SYGVKD. Trimming took off 3 bases at V and 6 bases at J, with 11 bases between the two ends. The CDR3 nucleotides are TGTGCCATCAGTGAATGGGGGAGGGCTGAAGCTTTCTTT. Translating it yields CAISEWGRAEAFF.

The rearrangement links TRBV7-2 to TRBJ2-5; no clear D gene. The germline V gene encodes CDR1 SGHTA and CDR2 FQGNSA. This CDR3 is 13 amino acids long. V gave up 1 base and J gave up 2 bases, with 5 bases separating them. The CDR3 here is CASSLVAQETQYF. CDR3 nucleotides: TGTGCCAGCAGCTTAGTGGCTCAAGAGACCCAGTACTTC.

With regard to this clone: Within the sample, other DNA sequences also encode this same CDR3. J is TRBJ1-4 and V is TRBV30; 7 bases line up with TRBD1. The CDR3 is made up of 14 amino acids. CDR1 GTSNPN and CDR2 SVGIG come from the germline V gene (reference sequence). The trim removed 0 bases at V and 8 bases at J, leaving 6 bases unmatched. This CDR3 is CAWSVGGAGEKLFF. The CDR3 DNA reads TGTGCCTGGAGTGTAGGGGGCGCGGGGGAAAAACTGTTTTTT.

The rearrangement uses TRBV10-3 and TRBJ2-5, with a weak D call TRBD1 (6 bases). The length of the CDR3 is 15 residues. Trimming pared 4 bases from V and 1 base from J, leaving 13 bases between. Germline V gene lookup returns CDR1 ENHRY and CDR2 SYGVKD. CDR3 DNA: TGTGCCATCAGTGGTGGGCTGGGGGCCCAAGAGACCCAGTACTTC. This translates into CAISGGLGAQETQYF.

This chain uses TRBV7-2 with TRBJ2-3; D is perhaps TRBD1 (5 bases). Trimming stripped 7 bases from V and 1 base from J, with 12 bases between. Looked up from germline, CDR1 is SGHTA and CDR2 is FQGNSA. This CDR3 region has 14 residues. The CDR3: CASTQGRGTDTQYF. As DNA, the CDR3 is TGTGCCAGCACCCAGGGTAGAGGCACAGATACGCAGTATTTT. Filled out from reference TRBV7-2 and TRBJ2-3, the complete variable domain reads GAGVSQSPSNKVTEKGKDVELRCDPISGHTALYWYRQSLGQGLEFLIYFQGNSAPDKSGLPSDRFSAERTGGSVSTLTIQRTQQEDSAVYLCASTQGRGTDTQYFGPGTRLTVL.

The chain employs TRBV5-5 and TRBJ2-1; D might be TRBD2 (5 bases). Trimming shortened V by 4 bases and J by 4 bases, and 15 bases separated the two germline ends. The CDR3 spans 15 residues. The germline V gene has CDR1 SGHKS and CDR2 YYEKEE (reference sequence). CDR3 region: CASSIWTRQYNEQFF. In DNA, the CDR3 is TGTGCCAGCAGCATTTGGACTCGCCAGTACAATGAGCAGTTCTTC.

The CDR3 DNA reads as TGTGCCATCAGCGACAGGGGCGCGAGGGAAAAACTGTTTTTT. It codes for CAISDRGAREKLFF. The chain combines TRBV10-3 with TRBJ1-4; 8 positions agree with TRBD1. Per germline, CDR1 ENHRY and CDR2 SYGVKD. This CDR3 comprises 14 residues. V lost 6 bases and J lost 8; bases outside the gene matches: 8.

This clone was counted once. V is TRBV7-9 and J is TRBJ1-1, with D possibly TRBD1 on 5 matching bases. This CDR3 region has 14 residues. The germline V gene has CDR1 SEHNR and CDR2 FQNEAQ (reference sequence). Trimming stripped 5 bases from V and 6 bases from J, with 16 bases between. The CDR3 region is CASSPNGGRSEAFF. The DNA for the CDR3 is TGTGCCAGCAGCCCAAATGGGGGGAGGTCTGAAGCTTTCTTT.

The rearrangement joins TRBV19 to TRBJ2-1; D is possibly TRBD1 (6 bases). CDR1 and CDR2 from the germline V gene are LNHDA and SQIVND (reference sequence). V shed 7 bases and J shed 0 bases, with 13 bases lying between them. The CDR3 runs 15 residues. This CDR3 is CASIRTASSYNEQFF. The CDR3 nucleotides read TGTGCCAGTATTCGGACAGCTAGCTCCTACAATGAGCAGTTCTTC.

The chain is built from TRBV5-1 and TRBJ1-2; D may be TRBD1 (5 bases). The ends were cut back, 4 bases at V and 5 bases at J, with 15 bases in the middle. Germline assignment: CDR1 SGHRS and CDR2 YFSETQ. The CDR3 sequence is 14 residues long. The CDR3 nucleotides read TGCGCCAGCAGCCCGGCGGGGGAAGATTATGGCTACACCTTC. Its translation: CASSPAGEDYGYTF.